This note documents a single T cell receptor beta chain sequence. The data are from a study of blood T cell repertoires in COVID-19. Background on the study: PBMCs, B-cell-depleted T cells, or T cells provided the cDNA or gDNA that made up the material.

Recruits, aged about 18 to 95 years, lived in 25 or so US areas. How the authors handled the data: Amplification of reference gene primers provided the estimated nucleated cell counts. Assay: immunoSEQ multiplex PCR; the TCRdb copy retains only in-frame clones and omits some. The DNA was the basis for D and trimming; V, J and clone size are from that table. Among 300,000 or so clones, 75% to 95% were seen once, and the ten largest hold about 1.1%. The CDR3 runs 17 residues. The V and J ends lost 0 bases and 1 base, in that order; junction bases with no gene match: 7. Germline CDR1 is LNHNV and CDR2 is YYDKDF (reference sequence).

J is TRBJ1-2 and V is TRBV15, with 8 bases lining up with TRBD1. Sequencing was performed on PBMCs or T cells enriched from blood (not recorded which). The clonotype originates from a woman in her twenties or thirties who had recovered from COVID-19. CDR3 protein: CATSRDATGAFNYGYTF. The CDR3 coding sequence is TGTGCCACCAGCAGAGATGCGACAGGGGCCTTTAACTATGGCTACACCTTC.